The 17 T cell receptor beta chains below all came from one sample that was sequenced in a study of cytotoxic CD8 clonotypes in ibrutinib-treated CLL. This table comes from immunoSEQ multiplex PCR, and its TCRdb copy is limited to in-frame clones, with some not included. The data contain 150,000 to 200,000 clones, more than 80% of them singletons. This sample comprised PBMCs, obtained after 24 months of ibrutinib treatment. These receptors came from a human donor with chronic lymphocytic leukemia.

This clone has more than one count but fewer than ten. The CDR3 region has the DNA TGTGCCAGCAGCCAAGATTGGGGGACAGGGGCGGCCTACGAGCAGTACTTC. Protein sequence: CASSQDWGTGAAYEQYF. The rearrangement joins TRBV14 to TRBJ2-7; 10 positions agree with TRBD1. CDR3 length equals 17 residues. Germline CDR1 SGHDN, CDR2 FVKESK. V gave up 0 bases and J gave up 2 bases; unmatched junction bases: 7.

This rearrangement joins TRBV11-3 to TRBJ2-3; D is ambiguous. With 5 bases removed from V and 3 bases from J, the gap between germline ends came to 9 bases. CDR3 length equals 13 residues. Per germline, CDR1 SGHNT and CDR2 YENEEA. In DNA, the CDR3 is TGTGCCAGCAGCCGTAGACCAACAGATACGCAGTATTTT. Its translation is CASSRRPTDTQYF.

This chain links TRBV6-5 with TRBJ1-2; 7 bases map to TRBD1. V shed 6 bases and J 4 bases; nucleotides not matched to a gene: 8. The germline gives CDR1 MNHEY, CDR2 SVGAGI. This CDR3 comprises 14 residues. The DNA for the CDR3 is TGTGCCAGCAGGAGCACAGGGGCCATCTATGGCTACACCTTC. Protein sequence: CASRSTGAIYGYTF.

Concerning this clone itself: The junction and the germline gene differ at one end; a read error may be behind it. V usage is TRBV6-5 and J usage is TRBJ1-1; TRBD1 aligns across 10 bases. Germline CDR1 is MNHEY and CDR2 is SVGAGI. The CDR3 is 15 amino acids. CDR3 bases: TGTGCCAGCAGTTACTCGGACAGGGGGAACCCTGAAGCTTTCTTT. It is translated as CASSYSDRGNPEAFF.

J is TRBJ2-1 and V is TRBV4-2; no definite D call. The germline V and J ends were trimmed by 4 bases and 2 bases, with 18 bases remaining between them. The CDR3 runs 17 residues. Per germline, CDR1 LGHNA and CDR2 YNFKEQ. DNA of the CDR3: TGTGCCAGCAGCCCGACGATTAAGTTGAATCCCTACAATGAGCAGTTCTTC. This gives the protein CASSPTIKLNPYNEQFF.

The chain has TRBV7-9 and TRBJ2-5, with 8 bases aligning to TRBD1. Germline V gives CDR1 SEHNR, CDR2 FQNEAQ (reference sequence). V was clipped by 3 bases and J by 1 base; unmatched bases: 10. This CDR3 has 17 amino acids. The CDR3 region has the DNA TGTGCCAGCAGCTTGATCAGGGGGCCGGGGCTCCAAGAGACCCAGTACTTC. This encodes CASSLIRGPGLQETQYF. The variable domain in full, with the rest retrieved from reference TRBV7-9 and TRBJ2-5, is DTGVSQNPRHKITKRGQNVTFRCDPISEHNRLYWYRQTLGQGPEFLTYFQNEAQLEKSRLLSDRFSAERPKGSFSTLEIQRTEQGDSAMYLCASSLIRGPGLQETQYFGPGTRLLVL.

The genes are TRBV6-6 and TRBJ1-5; 8 bases match TRBD1. The CDR3 has 14 amino acids. The junction had 6 bases not matched to a gene; V was cut back by 6 bases and J by 5 bases. The germline CDR1 and CDR2 sequences are MNHNY and SVGAGI (reference sequence). The CDR3 DNA is TGTGCCAGCAGCCAGGACAGGGAGGATCAGCCCCAGCATTTT. Amino acids: CASSQDREDQPQHF.

The CDR3 here is CASSIFTGVPYNEQFF. CDR3 in DNA: TGTGCCAGCTCTATTTTTACAGGGGTGCCCTACAATGAGCAGTTCTTC. The rearrangement links TRBV27 to TRBJ2-1; 7 nucleotides line up with TRBD1. The CDR3 sequence is 16 residues long. J gave up 2 bases and V 8 bases, and 12 bases lay outside the gene matches. CDR1 and CDR2 from the germline V gene are MNHEY and SMNVEV (reference sequence).

V usage is TRBV5-1 and J usage is TRBJ1-4; 7 nucleotides align to TRBD1. V was pared by 4 bases and J by 7 bases, with 10 bases of the junction left unmatched. The CDR3 extends over 15 amino acids. Germline-derived CDR1 and CDR2 are SGHRS and YFSETQ. The CDR3 region has the DNA TGCGCCAGCAGCCCTGACAGGGCTTCAGGTGAAAAACTGTTTTTT. It codes for CASSPDRASGEKLFF.

This clone was detected a few times. The chain employs TRBV10-3 and TRBJ1-1; D not resolved. Germline V CDR1 and CDR2: ENHRY, SYGVKD. With 8 bases removed from V and 4 bases from J, the gap between germline ends came to 14 bases. This CDR3 is built from 13 residues. CDR3 loop: CAIGSEVGTEAFF. The CDR3 DNA sequence: TGTGCCATCGGATCAGAGGTGGGCACTGAAGCTTTCTTT.

This chain uses TRBV5-5 with TRBJ2-7; D is undetermined. CDR3 length: 15 residues. The germline V gene has CDR1 SGHKS and CDR2 YYEKEE (reference sequence). V dropped 0 bases and J dropped 0 bases, with 10 bases sitting between them. CDR3 bases: TGTGCCAGCAGCTTGGCCAGACGGAACTCCTACGAGCAGTACTTC. The encoded protein is CASSLARRNSYEQYF.

J is TRBJ2-7 and V is TRBV6-6; TRBD1 agrees at 8 bases. From germline, CDR1 is MNHNY and CDR2 SVGAGI (reference sequence). This CDR3 has 14 amino acids. With 8 bases clipped from V and 6 bases from J, the junction kept 12 bases outside the gene matches. The DNA of the CDR3 is TGTGCCAGCTTACTAGGCAGGGGGCAAGGCGAGCAGTACTTC. Translating it yields CASLLGRGQGEQYF.

CDR3 coding DNA: TGTGCCAGCAGCGCTCGGGACACTGGAGCTGAGCAGTTCTTC. Its translation is CASSARDTGAEQFF. The gene calls are TRBV5-6 and TRBJ2-1; a weak D match, TRBD1 (6 bases). Germline loops: CDR1 SGHDT, CDR2 YYEEEE. The CDR3 is 14 amino acids. The V end lost 4 bases, the J end lost 9 bases, and 17 bases lay between the germline ends. Drawing the rest from reference TRBV5-6 and TRBJ2-1, the complete variable domain is DAGVTQSPTHLIKTRGQQVTLRCSPKSGHDTVSWYQQALGQGPQFIFQYYEEEERQRGNFPDRFSGHQFPNYSSELNVNALLLGDSALYLCASSARDTGAEQFFGPGTRLTVL.

The rearrangement links TRBV5-4 to TRBJ1-2; D may be TRBD1 (6 bases). V was cut by 7 bases and J by 5 bases, with 21 bases left in between. The V gene's germline CDR1 is SGHNT and CDR2 YYREEE (reference sequence). This CDR3 has 15 amino acids. CDR3 sequence reads: CASLYSGGAGYGYTF. DNA for the CDR3: TGTGCCAGCCTCTACTCGGGGGGCGCGGGGTATGGCTACACCTTC.

The chain recombines TRBV6-5 with TRBJ1-1, with 9 bases aligning to TRBD1. J gave up 7 bases and V 5 bases, and 8 bases lay outside the gene matches. The germline CDR1 and CDR2 sequences are MNHEY and SVGAGI. The length of the CDR3 is 14 residues. CDR3 in amino acids: CASSLPLGQGEAFF. DNA for the CDR3: TGTGCCAGCAGTCTCCCTCTGGGACAGGGTGAAGCTTTCTTT.

The chain employs TRBV5-1 and TRBJ1-2, with 7 bases aligning to TRBD1. There are 14 residues in the CDR3. The V segment lost 4 bases and the J segment 5 bases; nucleotides outside the gene matches: 8. Germline CDR1 and CDR2: SGHRS and YFSETQ. CDR3 residues: CASSRGQRYYGYTF. The CDR3 nucleotides read TGCGCCAGCAGCAGGGGACAGCGCTATTATGGCTACACCTTC.

The J gene is TRBJ2-4, the V gene TRBV27; D ambiguous. The CDR3 has 16 amino acids. Germline-derived CDR1 and CDR2 are MNHEY and SMNVEV (reference sequence). Trimming stripped 5 bases from V and 0 bases from J, with 14 bases between. This CDR3 is CASSRPGDLAKNIQYF. CDR3 sequence (DNA): TGTGCCAGCAGTCGACCTGGGGATTTAGCCAAAAACATTCAGTACTTC.